This T cell receptor beta chain was observed in a study of blood T cell repertoires in COVID-19. Study as a whole: Researchers got acute and convalescent COVID-19 samples from the United States, Italy and Spain. From T cells, B-cell-depleted T cells, or PBMCs came the material, which was cDNA or gDNA.

V was shortened by 4 bases and J by 5 bases, with 11 bases between the two germline ends. The CDR3 consists of 13 residues. Germline CDR1 is MDHEN and CDR2 is SYDVKM. Per the original methods: By means of reference gene primer amplification, nucleated cell counts were estimated. The protocol was immunoSEQ multiplex PCR, while the TCRdb copy is restricted to in-frame clones and leaves out a portion. Clone size and V and J calls were adopted from that table, with D and trimming inferred from the DNA. This table has roughly 200,000 clones, around 81% appearing once. Sequencing input: peripheral blood. The V call is TRBV28, the J call TRBJ2-5, with TRBD2 as a possible D gene (5 bases). The TCR comes from a woman in her seventies with acute or convalescent COVID-19. The DNA for the CDR3 is TGTGCCAGCAGTTCGGGGTCCGGGGAGACCCAGTACTTC. This codes for CASSSGSGETQYF. Looking up the rest from reference TRBV28 and TRBJ2-5 gives the full variable domain: DVKVTQSSRYLVKRTGEKVFLECVQDMDHENMFWYRQDPGLGLRLIYFSYDVKMKEKGDIPEGYSVSREKKERFSLILESASTNQTSMYLCASSSGSGETQYFGPGTRLLVL.